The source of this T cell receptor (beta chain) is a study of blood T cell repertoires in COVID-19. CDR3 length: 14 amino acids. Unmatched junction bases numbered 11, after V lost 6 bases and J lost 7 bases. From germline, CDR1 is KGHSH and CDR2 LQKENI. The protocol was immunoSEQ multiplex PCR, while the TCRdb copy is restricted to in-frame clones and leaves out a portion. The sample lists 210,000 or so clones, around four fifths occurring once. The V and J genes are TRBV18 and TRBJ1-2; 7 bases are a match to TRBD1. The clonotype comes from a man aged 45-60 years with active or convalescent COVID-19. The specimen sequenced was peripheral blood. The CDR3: CASSFDDRVSGYTF. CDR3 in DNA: TGTGCCAGCTCCTTTGACGACAGGGTATCTGGCTACACCTTC.